This T cell receptor (beta chain) was identified in a study of cytomegalovirus exposure and HLA in healthy donors. Study-level results: Data from an earlier analysis indicated that most TCR beta V segments were productive either about 87% or about 30% of the time. There were some public TCRs occurring in many donors, but most TCR sequences were rare.

To note about this clone: Its antigen is unidentified.

Trimming removed 6 bases from V and 2 bases from J, with 13 bases in between. The CDR3 has 14 residues. The germline V gene encodes CDR1 MNHNS and CDR2 SASEGT. Primers: 60 Vbeta forward and 13 Jbeta reverse. The data were produced by immunoSEQ multiplex PCR, yet TCRdb's version contains in-frame clones alone and is incomplete. The table has tens of thousands of clones, about 88% seen once. The source is a woman in her fifties or sixties in good health and CMV-seronegative. The chain is built from TRBV6-1 and TRBJ2-5; D unresolved. Sequencing was performed on PBMCs. The CDR3 region has the DNA TGTGCCAGCAGCGAGAGCTGGGCTCAAGAGACCCAGTACTTC. This translates into CASSESWAQETQYF.